Presented here are 9 T cell receptor beta chains from one specimen sequenced in a study of blood T cell repertoires in COVID-19. TCRdb keeps only in-frame clones here, not all; method: immunoSEQ multiplex PCR. The sample yields 250,000 to 400,000 clones, roughly 90% seen once. Sequencing was performed on peripheral blood. The receptors here all came from a woman in her 30s with COVID-19, enrolled during active disease.

The V call is TRBV19, the J call TRBJ2-7, with 9 bases fitting TRBD2. Germline V CDR1 and CDR2: LNHDA, SQIVND (reference sequence). The CDR3 is 16 amino acids. V was clipped by 3 bases and J by 5 bases; unmatched bases: 11. The CDR3 protein is CASSIIAGAPQDEQYF. The CDR3, as DNA: TGTGCCAGTAGTATCATAGCGGGAGCCCCGCAAGACGAGCAGTACTTC.

The chain has TRBV7-7 and TRBJ2-3; TRBD2 might be the D (6 bases). This CDR3 is 15 amino acids long. Trimming took off 5 bases at V and 4 bases at J, with 16 bases between the two ends. Germline CDR1 SSHAT, CDR2 FNYEAQ (reference sequence). The CDR3 DNA is TGTGCCAGCAGCCGGGGACTGCCGGACGCAGATACGCAGTATTTT. Residues: CASSRGLPDADTQYF. Complete variable domain (other parts from reference TRBV7-7 and TRBJ2-3): GAGVSQSPRYKVTKRGQDVTLRCDPISSHATLYWYQQALGQGPEFLTYFNYEAQPDKSGLPSDRFSAERPEGSISTLTIQRTEQRDSAMYRCASSRGLPDADTQYFGPGTRLTVL.

The chain recombines TRBV28 with TRBJ1-1, with 9 positions matching TRBD1. This CDR3 is built from 13 residues. Germline lookup yields CDR1 MDHEN and CDR2 SYDVKM. J was trimmed by 6 bases and V by 4 bases; bases with no gene match: 3. CDR3 sequence (DNA): TGTGCCAGCAGTTACAGGGGGCTCCCTGAAGCTTTCTTT. Its protein product is CASSYRGLPEAFF.

The chain is built from TRBV7-9 and TRBJ1-2, with no clear D. Germline values: CDR1 SEHNR, CDR2 FQNEAQ (reference sequence). The length of the CDR3 is 14 residues. The V end was cut by 0 bases, the J end by 8 bases, with 13 bases between. The CDR3 sequence: CASSLAEGMGGYTF. The DNA of the CDR3 is TGTGCCAGCAGCTTAGCGGAGGGAATGGGCGGCTACACCTTC.

J is TRBJ2-3 and V is TRBV6-5, with TRBD1 matching 7 bases. The CDR3 is 14 amino acids. The V gene's germline CDR1 is MNHEY and CDR2 SVGAGI. Trimming at V came to 2 bases and at J to 2 bases, leaving 1 base not matched to a gene. CDR3 DNA: TGTGCCAGCAGTTACGGACAGGTCACAGATACGCAGTATTTT. Amino acids: CASSYGQVTDTQYF.

The rearrangement links TRBV12-5 to TRBJ1-4; D gene uncertain. The V end lost 7 bases, the J end lost 3 bases, and 18 bases lay between the germline ends. CDR1 is LGHNT, CDR2 FRNRAP, per germline. This CDR3 region has 16 residues. The CDR3 DNA sequence: TGTGCTAGTGCCCAATCCGCGGGTCCGGCTAATGAAAAACTGTTTTTT. Translated, it gives CASAQSAGPANEKLFF. Filled out from reference TRBV12-5 and TRBJ1-4, the complete variable domain reads DARVTQTPRHKVTEMGQEVTMRCQPILGHNTVFWYRQTMMQGLELLAYFRNRAPLDDSGMPKDRFSAEMPDATLATLKIQPSEPRDSAVYFCASAQSAGPANEKLFFGSGTQLSVL.

The gene calls are TRBV6-5 and TRBJ2-7; D perhaps matches TRBD1 (6 bases). V was cut by 4 bases and J by 7 bases, with 8 bases left in between. The CDR3 length is 11 residues. CDR1 and CDR2 from the germline V gene are MNHEY and SVGAGI. The CDR3 spells CASSSGVEQYF. The CDR3 DNA reads TGTGCCAGCAGTTCAGGGGTGGAGCAGTACTTC.

This chain links TRBV9 with TRBJ2-1, with 10 bases matching TRBD2. Germline V lookup: CDR1 SGDLS, CDR2 YYNGEE. CDR3 length: 15 amino acids. J gave up 5 bases and V 3 bases, and 5 bases lay outside the gene matches. This CDR3 is CASSESGRVDNEQFF. CDR3 DNA: TGTGCCAGCAGCGAAAGCGGGAGGGTTGACAATGAGCAGTTCTTC.

The rearrangement joins TRBV25-1 to TRBJ2-7; a possible D gene is TRBD1 (6 bases). The CDR3 is 16 amino acids. Trimming shortened V by 1 base and J by 1 base, and 14 bases separated the two germline ends. Germline V gene data show CDR1 as MGHDK and CDR2 as SYGVNS. The chain's CDR3 is CASSESDRGISYEQYF. The DNA for the CDR3 is TGTGCCAGCAGTGAATCGGACAGAGGAATTTCCTACGAGCAGTACTTC.